This T cell receptor beta chain comes out of a study of T cell changes during pregnancy in multiple sclerosis. The CDR3 is made up of 15 amino acids. Trimming pared 6 bases from V and 7 bases from J, leaving 21 bases between. Germline-derived CDR1 and CDR2 are KGHSH and LQKENI. Sequencing was performed with immunoSEQ multiplex PCR; in TCRdb, only in-frame clones are kept and a portion is missing. The sample yields over 70,000 clones, 85% to 95% seen once. This sequence joins TRBV18 and TRBJ1-2; D ambiguous. Sequencing was performed on peripheral blood, taken in the third trimester of pregnancy. This TCR derives from a female donor with multiple sclerosis, enrolled in a pregnancy study. The CDR3 region is CASSREKDGRFGYTF. The CDR3 DNA reads TGTGCCAGCTCCCGGGAGAAGGACGGACGATTTGGCTACACCTTC.